The next 26 T cell receptor beta chains were all read from a single sample in a study of shared clonotypes between healthy human individuals. The table came from immunoSEQ multiplex PCR; TCRdb's copy has only in-frame clones and leaves some out. The table has around 750,000 clones, around 74% seen once. Sequencing was done on a sample of memory CD4+ T cells sorted from blood. Documented subset: CD45RA-negative fraction. The receptors shown here come from a woman in her twenties or thirties in good health.

The chain combines TRBV11-2 with TRBJ2-1; D call uncertain. V was clipped by 0 bases and J by 2 bases, with 8 bases between them. Looked up from germline, CDR1 is SGHAT and CDR2 is FQNNGV. The CDR3 totals 15 residues. The CDR3 DNA reads as TGTGCCAGCAGCTTAGACCCTTTTACCTACAATGAGCAGTTCTTC. As protein: CASSLDPFTYNEQFF.

As to this clone: Other DNA sequences of this sample code for an identical CDR3. This chain uses TRBV29-1 with TRBJ1-2; D uncertain. The V end lost 4 bases, the J end lost 2 bases, and 8 bases lay between the germline ends. There are 12 residues in the CDR3. CDR1 and CDR2 (germline): SQVTM, ANQGSEA. The CDR3 spells CSVGQANYGYTF. The CDR3 DNA reads TGCAGCGTTGGTCAGGCGAACTATGGCTACACCTTC.

The V gene is TRBV5-1, the J gene TRBJ2-2; D is possibly TRBD1 (5 bases). Germline CDR1 SGHRS, CDR2 YFSETQ. V shed 0 bases and J shed 3 bases, with 15 bases lying between them. CDR3 length equals 17 residues. CDR3 in DNA: TGCGCCAGCAGCTTGGCTTCTAGGGGCACCGACACCGGGGAGCTGTTTTTT. Translation: CASSLASRGTDTGELFF.

The V call is TRBV6-1, the J call TRBJ1-5, with D unresolved. This CDR3 is built from 13 residues. V lost 7 bases, J lost 7 bases, and 14 bases lay in between. Germline V CDR1 and CDR2: MNHNS, SASEGT. CDR3: CASTRAVQQPQHF. The CDR3 region has the DNA TGTGCCAGCACCCGAGCAGTACAACAGCCCCAGCATTTT.

The rearrangement uses TRBV28 and TRBJ1-5, with 10 nucleotides matching TRBD1. Germline loops: CDR1 MDHEN, CDR2 SYDVKM. This CDR3 contains 17 residues. The J segment lost 4 bases and the V segment lost 2 bases, leaving 8 bases of the junction unmatched. The CDR3 DNA follows: TGTGCCAGCAGTTTACGGACAGGGGGGATAGCAAATCAGCCCCAGCATTTT. The encoded protein is CASSLRTGGIANQPQHF. Full variable domain (rest looked up from reference TRBV28 and TRBJ1-5): DVKVTQSSRYLVKRTGEKVFLECVQDMDHENMFWYRQDPGLGLRLIYFSYDVKMKEKGDIPEGYSVSREKKERFSLILESASTNQTSMYLCASSLRTGGIANQPQHFGDGTRLSIL.

This chain joins TRBV5-6 and TRBJ2-1, with D tentatively TRBD1 or TRBD2 (5 bases each). Germline-derived CDR1 and CDR2 are SGHDT and YYEEEE. The CDR3 has 15 residues. V was trimmed by 6 bases and J by 0 bases, leaving 13 bases between them. The DNA for the CDR3 is TGTGCCAGCACCCTCTGGGGGTCCTCCTACAATGAGCAGTTCTTC. Residues: CASTLWGSSYNEQFF.

This clone was found once. This rearrangement joins TRBV5-1 to TRBJ2-2, with unresolved D. The germline CDR1 and CDR2 sequences are SGHRS and YFSETQ. The V end was cut by 0 bases, the J end by 3 bases, with 6 bases between. The CDR3 covers 14 residues. The CDR3 DNA reads as TGCGCCAGCAGCTTGGACACCCACACCGGGGAGCTGTTTTTT. This codes for CASSLDTHTGELFF.

The chain carries TRBV19 and TRBJ2-3; 12 bases fit TRBD2. The CDR3 is 15 amino acids. Germline trimming cut 5 bases from V and 5 bases from J; bases unmatched to any gene: 5. Germline V gene lookup returns CDR1 LNHDA and CDR2 SQIVND (reference sequence). The CDR3 nucleotides read TGTGCCAGTAGTCAACTAGCGGGAGGCCAAGATACGCAGTATTTT. This sequence encodes CASSQLAGGQDTQYF.

The chain combines TRBV21-1 with TRBJ1-1. TRBV21-1 has pseudogene status. The CDR3 totals 11 residues. The CDR3 DNA follows: TGTGCCCCTTGGGTGGGTATCGAAGCTTTCTTT. Its translation is CAPWVGIEAFF.

In its sample, this clone was seen many times. The V call is TRBV27, the J call TRBJ2-1; TRBD1 is a possible D gene (5 bases). Looked up from germline, CDR1 is MNHEY and CDR2 is SMNVEV (reference sequence). The germline V and J ends were trimmed by 4 bases and 6 bases, with 7 bases remaining between them. This CDR3 contains 12 residues. As DNA, the CDR3 is TGTGCCAGCAGTTCCAGGGTCAATGAGCAGTTCTTC. The encoded protein is CASSSRVNEQFF.

This chain links TRBV5-1 with TRBJ2-1, with a possible D match to TRBD1 (5 bases). V lost 2 bases, J lost 5 bases, and 11 bases lay in between. There are 14 residues in the CDR3. Germline V lookup: CDR1 SGHRS, CDR2 YFSETQ. Written as DNA, the CDR3 is TGCGCCAGCAGCTTTCCGAGACAGAACAATGAGCAGTTCTTC. Protein sequence: CASSFPRQNNEQFF.

The CDR3 sequence is CASSYQQGDEQYF. Written as DNA, the CDR3 is TGTGCCAGCTCATATCAGCAGGGAGACGAGCAGTACTTC. The rearrangement joins TRBV18 to TRBJ2-7; D may correspond to TRBD1 or TRBD2 (5 bases each). The V end was cut by 5 bases, the J end by 5 bases, with 13 bases between. Germline V gene data show CDR1 as KGHSH and CDR2 as LQKENI. CDR3 length: 13 amino acids.

The chain employs TRBV5-1 and TRBJ1-3; TRBD1 aligns across 12 bases. Germline-derived CDR1 and CDR2 are SGHRS and YFSETQ. The J segment lost 4 bases and the V segment lost 6 bases, leaving 14 bases of the junction unmatched. The length of the CDR3 is 18 residues. CDR3 sequence: CASKPGQGATWAGNTIYF. The CDR3 region has the DNA TGCGCCAGCAAGCCGGGACAGGGGGCCACATGGGCCGGAAACACCATATATTTT.

The V call is TRBV9, the J call TRBJ2-7; TRBD2 aligns across 7 bases. Trimming at V came to 4 bases and at J to 2 bases, leaving 12 bases not matched to a gene. CDR1 is SGDLS, CDR2 YYNGEE, per germline. This CDR3 spans 16 amino acids. The chain's CDR3 is CASSPTLADPPYEQYF. The CDR3 DNA reads as TGTGCCAGCAGCCCAACTCTAGCGGATCCTCCCTACGAGCAGTACTTC. The full variable domain, completed using reference TRBV9 and TRBJ2-7, is DSGVTQTPKHLITATGQRVTLRCSPRSGDLSVYWYQQSLDQGLQFLIQYYNGEERAKGNILERFSAQQFPDLHSELNLSSLELGDSALYFCASSPTLADPPYEQYFGPGTRLTVT.

V gene TRBV5-1 combines with J gene TRBJ1-1; D not resolved. CDR1 SGHRS and CDR2 YFSETQ come from the germline V gene. Trimming shortened V by 4 bases and J by 1 base, and 20 bases separated the two germline ends. The CDR3 loop spans 17 amino acids. Here the CDR3 DNA reads TGCGCCAGCAGCCCCCCCGGGATCTCTGTCAAGAACACTGAAGCTTTCTTT. Translation: CASSPPGISVKNTEAFF.

The DNA for the CDR3 is TGTGCCATCAGTGAAGGACAGGAGCGCGGTCAGCCCCAGCATTTT. Residues: CAISEGQERGQPQHF. The V gene is TRBV10-3, the J gene TRBJ1-5; 7 bases fit TRBD1. The ends lost 3 bases at V and 6 bases at J; junction bases unmatched: 8. The CDR3 sequence is 15 residues long. Looked up from germline, CDR1 is ENHRY and CDR2 is SYGVKD.

The chain combines TRBV7-3 with TRBJ2-1; 8 bases are a match to TRBD1. The J segment lost 4 bases and the V segment lost 2 bases, leaving 4 bases of the junction unmatched. Germline V gene sequence: CDR1 SGHTA, CDR2 FQGTGA. The CDR3 consists of 15 residues. The CDR3 region is CASSLAGQVYNEQFF. The DNA for the CDR3 is TGTGCCAGCAGCTTAGCGGGACAGGTTTACAATGAGCAGTTCTTC.

As for this clone: At one of its ends the junction is not consistent with the germline gene, which may arise from a read error. V and J are TRBV10-3 and TRBJ2-2, with TRBD2 as a possible D gene (5 bases). CDR1 and CDR2 from the germline V gene are ENHRY and SYGVKD. The CDR3 length is 14 residues. CDR3: CASSRNRGTGELFF. The CDR3 DNA reads TGTGCCAGCAGTCGGAACCGGGGCACCGGGGAGCTGTTTTTT.

As to this clone: Other DNA sequences from this sample encode an identical CDR3 as well. The chain uses TRBV5-4 and TRBJ1-1; unclear D gene. Looked up from germline, CDR1 is SGHNT and CDR2 is YYREEE (reference sequence). V was cut by 5 bases and J by 2 bases, with 4 bases left in between. The length of the CDR3 is 11 residues. CDR3 DNA: TGTGCCAGCAGTTTTAACACTGAAGCTTTCTTT. Translated, it gives CASSFNTEAFF. Drawing the rest from reference TRBV5-4 and TRBJ1-1, the complete variable domain is ETGVTQSPTHLIKTRGQQVTLRCSSQSGHNTVSWYQQALGQGPQFIFQYYREEENGRGNFPPRFSGLQFPNYSSELNVNALELDDSALYLCASSFNTEAFFGQGTRLTVV.

The gene calls are TRBV18 and TRBJ2-1, with D hard to call. Germline V lookup: CDR1 KGHSH, CDR2 LQKENI. V was cut by 2 bases and J by 7 bases, with 15 bases left in between. The CDR3 runs 15 residues. In DNA form, the CDR3 reads TGTGCCAGCTCACCAGCGGCGGAACGGGCTAATGAGCAGTTCTTC. It is translated as CASSPAAERANEQFF.

The chain uses TRBV7-3 and TRBJ2-1; TRBD2 matches at 9 bases. Losses at the gene ends were 1 base for V and 8 bases for J; bases not matched to a gene: 3. Germline CDR1 and CDR2: SGHTA and FQGTGA. The CDR3 is 14 amino acids. DNA of the CDR3: TGTGCCAGCAGCTTAATAGCGGGAGTGCATGAGCAGTTCTTC. Protein product: CASSLIAGVHEQFF.

The chain uses TRBV2 and TRBJ2-6; TRBD1 matches at 7 bases. The length of the CDR3 is 14 residues. CDR1 SNHLY and CDR2 FYNNEI come from the germline V gene. Trimming at V came to 10 bases and at J to 3 bases, leaving 6 bases not matched to a gene. CDR3 bases: TGTGCCACGGCGAGGGACAGTGGGGCCAACGTCCTGACTTTC. Translation gives CATARDSGANVLTF.

Comments on this clone: An end of the junction does not agree with germline; a read error may underlie this. This chain links TRBV5-1 with TRBJ2-7; 7 bases match TRBD2. CDR1 SGHRS and CDR2 YFSETQ come from the germline V gene. The CDR3 loop spans 14 amino acids. The CDR3 here is CASSFGDYRGEQYF. Written as DNA, the CDR3 is TGTGCCAGCAGCTTCGGGGACTATAGGGGCGAGCAGTACTTC. Drawing the rest from reference TRBV5-1 and TRBJ2-7, the complete variable domain is KAGVTQTPRYLIKTRGQQVTLSCSPISGHRSVSWYQQTPGQGLQFLFEYFSETQRNKGNFPGRFSGRQFSNSRSEMNVSTLELGDSALYLCASSFGDYRGEQYFGPGTRLTVT.

This clone has more than one count but fewer than ten. The chain has TRBV6-5 and TRBJ1-1, with TRBD1 identical over 7 bases. The V and J ends lost 2 bases and 5 bases, in that order; junction bases with no gene match: 11. In germline, CDR1 is MNHEY, CDR2 SVGAGI. This CDR3 region has 16 residues. CDR3 nucleotides: TGTGCCAGCAGTTACCTAGCCTCAGGGGGGCAAACTGAAGCTTTCTTT. Translating it yields CASSYLASGGQTEAFF.

The V gene is TRBV2, the J gene TRBJ1-1; perhaps TRBD1 as D (5 bases). Trimming took 6 bases from V and 3 from J, leaving 11 bases between them. The V gene's germline CDR1 is SNHLY and CDR2 FYNNEI. The CDR3 contains 13 residues. Written as DNA, the CDR3 is TGTGCCAGCAGGCAGGGTTTTGACACTGAAGCTTTCTTT. It encodes CASRQGFDTEAFF.

The chain has TRBV27 and TRBJ2-1; D remains ambiguous. The V and J ends lost 2 bases and 6 bases respectively, with 23 bases between them. The CDR3 is 18 amino acids. Germline CDR1 is MNHEY and CDR2 is SMNVEV (reference sequence). The CDR3 region is CASSLRFASEVGRNEQFF. In DNA form, the CDR3 reads TGTGCCAGCAGTTTACGATTTGCGTCCGAGGTTGGGCGCAATGAGCAGTTCTTC.